Listed below are T cell receptor beta chains from one sample, sequenced in a study of cytomegalovirus exposure and HLA in healthy donors. Libraries were prepared by immunoSEQ multiplex PCR; TCRdb keeps only in-frame clonotypes and omits some of them. In all, the sample yields around 140,000 clones. The sample taken for sequencing was PBMCs. The receptors stem from a male donor in good health and CMV-seronegative. Both conserved end residues are part of each CDR3. The D gene is left open where the match is weak.

v_call	j_call	d_call	cdr3_aa	cdr3_nt
TRBV30	TRBJ1-5	TRBD1	CAWSHDRDTYSNQPQHF	TGTGCCTGGAGTCATGACAGGGACACCTATAGCAATCAGCCCCAGCATTTT
TRBV29-1	TRBJ2-1	TRBD1	CSVAKGQGTSSYNEQFF	TGCAGCGTAGCCAAGGGACAGGGCACGAGCTCCTACAATGAGCAGTTCTTC
TRBV20-1	TRBJ2-5	NA	CSARVGETQYF	TGCAGTGCTAGAGTCGGGGAGACCCAGTACTTC
TRBV5-3	TRBJ1-2	TRBD1	CARSPGGGQGADNYGYTF	TGTGCCAGAAGCCCGGGGGGTGGACAGGGGGCTGATAACTATGGCTACACCTTC
TRBV6-1	TRBJ2-5	NA	CASSQGHIQETQYF	TGTGCCAGCAGTCAGGGACATATCCAAGAGACCCAGTACTTC
TRBV28	TRBJ1-5	TRBD1	CASKDRVSNQPQHF	TGTGCCAGCAAAGACAGGGTAAGCAATCAGCCCCAGCATTTT
TRBV30	TRBJ1-2	TRBD1	CAWSWDRGLGGYTF	TGTGCCTGGAGTTGGGACAGGGGGCTAGGCGGCTACACCTTC
TRBV30	TRBJ1-3	NA	CAWSVSSSGNTIYF	TGTGCCTGGAGTGTATCCTCCTCTGGAAACACCATATATTTT
TRBV4-2	TRBJ2-3	NA	CASSQDWANSIDTQYF	TGTGCCAGCAGCCAAGACTGGGCTAACAGCATAGATACGCAGTATTTT
TRBV6-1	TRBJ2-2	NA	CASTLNTGELFF	TGTGCCAGCACTCTAAACACCGGGGAGCTGTTTTTT
TRBV6-5	TRBJ2-6	NA	CASSYFGPSGANVLTF	TGTGCCAGCAGTTACTTTGGGCCCTCTGGGGCCAACGTCCTGACTTTC
TRBV7-6	TRBJ1-2	TRBD1	CASSPNFGTGFGYTF	TGTGCCAGCAGCCCCAATTTCGGGACAGGGTTTGGCTACACCTTC